This entry concerns a single TCR beta chain. This specimen comes from a study of blood T cell repertoires in COVID-19. Participants reported their clinical history, and cohort assignment relied on those reports. This CDR3 has 13 residues. Trimming removed 5 bases from V and 2 bases from J, with 7 bases in between. Generated by immunoSEQ multiplex PCR, the TCRdb table keeps only in-frame clones and is missing some. The data show roughly 220,000 clones, 80% to 90% seen once. This TCR derives from a woman younger than 30 in a cohort exposed to, infected with or recovered from COVID-19 (not recorded which). This sequence joins TRBV12-3 or TRBV12-4 and TRBJ1-5, with a possible D match to TRBD1 (5 bases). Sequenced sample: PBMCs or T cells enriched from blood (not recorded which). The CDR3 here is CASSKGRNQPQHF. In DNA, the CDR3 is TGTGCCAGCAGTAAGGGGCGCAATCAGCCCCAGCATTTT.